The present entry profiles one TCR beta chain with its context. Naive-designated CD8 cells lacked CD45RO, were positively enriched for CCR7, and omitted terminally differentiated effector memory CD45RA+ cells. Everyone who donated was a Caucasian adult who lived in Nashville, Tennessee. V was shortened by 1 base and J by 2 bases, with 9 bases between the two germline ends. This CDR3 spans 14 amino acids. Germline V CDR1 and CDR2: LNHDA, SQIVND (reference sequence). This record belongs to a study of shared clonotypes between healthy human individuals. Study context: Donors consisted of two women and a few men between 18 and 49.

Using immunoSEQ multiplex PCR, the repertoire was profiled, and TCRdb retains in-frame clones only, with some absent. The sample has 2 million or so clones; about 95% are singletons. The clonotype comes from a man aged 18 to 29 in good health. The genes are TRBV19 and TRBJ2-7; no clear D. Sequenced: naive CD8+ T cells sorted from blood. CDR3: CASSIAGSTYEQYF. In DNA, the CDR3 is TGTGCCAGTAGTATAGCGGGCAGTACCTACGAGCAGTACTTC.